These 9 T cell receptor beta chains were all obtained from the same sample, sequenced in a study of blood T cells in healthy people across ages. For the second PCR, which ran for roughly 7 to 11 cycles, a sample-barcoded 5' primer and a J-beta primer mix were used. TCRdb recomputed calls from the 5' RACE reads with MiXCR, one row per CDR3 protein. This table has approximately 730,000 distinct CDR3 sequences, roughly two fifths appearing once. The sequenced sample was blood. The origin of the receptors is a woman aged 60-75 years in good health.

CDR3 sequence reads: CASSYYGEQYF. The DNA for the CDR3 is TGTGCCAGCAGCTACTATGGTGAGCAGTACTTC. V and J are TRBV7-2 and TRBJ2-5; D gene ambiguous. The CDR3 has 11 amino acids. The V gene's germline CDR1 is SGHTA and CDR2 FQGNSA. Trimming left V 4 bases short and J 11 bases short, with 11 bases between.

Regarding this clonotype: A much larger clone lies a single base off, so this may be a read error. The CDR3 protein is CASSQGYGGRGYNEQFF. Here the CDR3 DNA reads TGCGCCAGCAGCCAAGGTTATGGCGGGAGAGGGTACAATGAGCAGTTCTTC. J is TRBJ2-1 and V is TRBV4-3, with 7 bases aligning to TRBD2. CDR3 length equals 17 residues. CDR1 is LGHNA and CDR2 is YSLEER in the germline V gene. Trimming took 1 base from V and 4 from J; bases not matched to a gene: 10.

The V and J genes are TRBV14 and TRBJ2-7; either TRBD1 or TRBD2 may supply D (5 bases each). Trimming stripped 1 base from V and 12 bases from J, with 19 bases between. This CDR3 comprises 14 residues. The germline V gene has CDR1 SGHDN and CDR2 FVKESK. The CDR3 DNA follows: TGTGCCAGCAGCCAAGTGGGACCCCAAGAGACCCGGTACTTC. Translated: CASSQVGPQETRYF.

This clonotype was detected only a few times. The genes are TRBV20-1 and TRBJ2-6, with D unclear. Germline assignment: CDR1 DFQATT and CDR2 SNEGSKA (reference sequence). This CDR3 has 17 residues. Trimming removed 0 bases from V and 0 bases from J, with 12 bases in between. The CDR3 coding sequence is TGCAGTGCTAGAGATGCACAACGGACCTCTGGGGCCAACGTCCTGACTTTC. Protein product: CSARDAQRTSGANVLTF.

This clonotype was seen a few times. The gene calls are TRBV6-6 and TRBJ1-5, with 7 bases fitting TRBD1. V dropped 7 bases and J dropped 0; count of bases not matched to a gene: 9. Germline values: CDR1 MNHNY, CDR2 SVGAGI (reference sequence). This CDR3 comprises 16 residues. The CDR3 DNA is TGTGCCAGCACCCCCGAAGGGGGCTATAGCAATCAGCCCCAGCATTTT. This gives the protein CASTPEGGYSNQPQHF.

Remarks on this clonotype: An end of the junction does not agree with germline; a read error may underlie this. The V and J genes are TRBV4-3 and TRBJ1-1; D is ambiguous. This CDR3 is built from 13 residues. Germline lookup yields CDR1 LGHNA and CDR2 YSLEER. In nucleotides, the CDR3 is TGCGCCAGCAGCCAAGACGAGAACACTGAAGTTTTCTTT. This codes for CASSQDENTEVFF.

As regards this clonotype: This may arise from a read error, as a much more abundant clone is one base away. V is TRBV29-1 and J is TRBJ2-7; 8 bases align to TRBD2. V trimming: 2 bases; J trimming: 7 bases; junction bases outside the gene matches: 10. The CDR3 spans 14 residues. CDR1 SQVTM and CDR2 ANQGSEA come from the germline V gene. The CDR3 reads CSVEIGRAYNEQYF. CDR3 DNA sequence: TGCAGCGTTGAAATCGGGAGGGCCTACAATGAGCAGTACTTC.

This sequence joins TRBV2 and TRBJ1-6; TRBD1 matches at 7 bases. Germline V lookup: CDR1 SNHLY, CDR2 FYNNEI. Trimming removed 8 bases from V and 0 bases from J; junction bases left unmatched: 7. The CDR3 contains 16 residues. CDR3: CASRDSYLSYNSPLHF. DNA of the CDR3: TGTGCCAGCCGGGACAGCTACCTCTCCTATAATTCACCCCTCCACTTT. Filled out from reference TRBV2 and TRBJ1-6, the complete variable domain reads EPEVTQTPSHQVTQMGQEVILRCVPISNHLYFYWYRQILGQKVEFLVSFYNNEISEKSEIFDDQFSVERPDGSNFTLKIRSTKLEDSAMYFCASRDSYLSYNSPLHFGNGTRLTVT.

Concerning this clonotype: With a much larger clone just one base away, this may be a read error. This chain joins TRBV27 and TRBJ2-7; 7 bases match TRBD1. The J segment lost 3 bases and the V segment lost 5 bases, leaving 7 bases of the junction unmatched. The germline V gene has CDR1 MNHEY and CDR2 SMNVEV (reference sequence). CDR3 size: 14 residues. CDR3 coding DNA: TGTGCCAGCAGTCCCCGACAGGGCCTCTACGAGCAGTACTTC. This encodes CASSPRQGLYEQYF.